Shown below are 32 T cell receptor beta chains from a single sample sequenced in a study of T-cell reconstitution after alpha-beta-depleted transplantation in children. The authors prepared the TCRbeta library with unique molecular identifiers. TCRdb itself ran the PCR reads through MiXCR, one entry per CDR3 protein. The sample lists 350,000 to 450,000 distinct CDR3 sequences, roughly 20% occurring once. Sequencing was performed on PBMCs from the stem cell graft donor, taken from the stem cell graft. The receptors were gathered from a human donor who donated a stem cell graft to a child with acute myeloid leukemia.

The chain combines TRBV29-1 with TRBJ2-5; tentative D call: TRBD2 (6 bases). CDR1 SQVTM and CDR2 ANQGSEA come from the germline V gene. This CDR3 is built from 12 residues. Trimming stripped 4 bases from V and 5 bases from J, with 11 bases between. CDR3 sequence: CSVGGLEETQYF. CDR3 DNA: TGCAGCGTTGGGGGACTTGAGGAGACCCAGTACTTC. Using reference TRBV29-1 and TRBJ2-5 for the parts outside the CDR3, the full variable domain is SAVISQKPSRDICQRGTSLTIQCQVDSQVTMMFWYRQQPGQSLTLIATANQGSEATYESGFVIDKFPISRPNLTFSTLTVSNMSPEDSSIYLCSVGGLEETQYFGPGTRLLVL.

This clonotype was observed a handful of times. The chain links TRBV20-1 to TRBJ2-7; D may be TRBD1 or TRBD2 (6 bases each). CDR1 DFQATT and CDR2 SNEGSKA come from the germline V gene (reference sequence). Trimming removed 0 bases at V and 2 bases at J, with 11 bases between. This CDR3 has 14 residues. DNA of the CDR3: TGCAGTGCTAGAGAGCCGGGGGCGACCTACGAGCAGTACTTC. It yields the protein CSAREPGATYEQYF.

This clonotype was seen ten or more times. The chain combines TRBV7-9 with TRBJ2-1; no clear D gene. The CDR3 covers 14 residues. Germline CDR1 is SEHNR and CDR2 is FQNEAQ (reference sequence). V was clipped by 5 bases and J by 4 bases, with 12 bases between them. The CDR3 sequence is CASSPQGRYNEQFF. The CDR3 DNA follows: TGTGCCAGCAGCCCCCAAGGGCGGTACAATGAGCAGTTCTTC.

The gene calls are TRBV20-1 and TRBJ2-2; 9 positions agree with TRBD2. Germline V gene lookup returns CDR1 DFQATT and CDR2 SNEGSKA (reference sequence). This CDR3 comprises 17 residues. The J segment lost 4 bases and the V segment lost 0 bases, leaving 9 bases of the junction unmatched. CDR3 DNA sequence: TGCAGTGCTAGAGATCCGGGTGCGGGAGGGGGCACCGGGGAGCTGTTTTTT. Protein: CSARDPGAGGGTGELFF.

The V call is TRBV11-2, the J call TRBJ2-1; D may be TRBD2 (5 bases). The CDR3 contains 15 residues. Looked up from germline, CDR1 is SGHAT and CDR2 is FQNNGV. Trimming removed 5 bases from V and 8 bases from J, with 19 bases in between. The CDR3 DNA sequence: TGTGCCAGCAGCCTGAGCGGAACCGGGGTCGATGAGCAGTTCTTC. Its translation is CASSLSGTGVDEQFF.

In its sample, this clonotype was seen a few times. V is TRBV20-1 and J is TRBJ2-5, with 12 bases identical to TRBD1. This CDR3 has 16 residues. The germline V gene has CDR1 DFQATT and CDR2 SNEGSKA (reference sequence). Trimming at V came to 2 bases and at J to 5 bases, leaving 9 bases not matched to a gene. The CDR3 protein is CSARNRDRGHRETQYF. CDR3 sequence (DNA): TGCAGTGCTAGAAACCGGGACAGGGGGCATCGGGAGACCCAGTACTTC.

V usage is TRBV20-1 and J usage is TRBJ2-1, with D perhaps TRBD1 (6 bases). From germline, CDR1 is DFQATT and CDR2 SNEGSKA (reference sequence). CDR3 size: 15 residues. The V gene lost 0 bases and the J gene lost 2 bases, with 11 bases spanning the gap. The CDR3 nucleotides read TGCAGTGCTAGAGATTTGGGACAAGCCTACAATGAGCAGTTCTTC. Translating gives CSARDLGQAYNEQFF.

CDR3 nucleotides: TGTGCCAGCAGCTTATACCCAACAGATACGCAGTATTTT. It specifies CASSLYPTDTQYF. The chain recombines TRBV7-3 with TRBJ2-3; D remains unclear. Trimming took off 2 bases at V and 3 bases at J, with 6 bases between the two ends. CDR1 and CDR2 from the germline V gene are SGHTA and FQGTGA. This CDR3 contains 13 residues.

In regard to this clonotype: This CDR3 is missing its conserved last phenylalanine or tryptophan, likely due to a read error. This chain joins TRBV12-3 or TRBV12-4 and TRBJ2-1; D is perhaps TRBD2 (5 bases). This CDR3 is built from 13 residues. The V and J ends lost 7 bases and 5 bases respectively, with 12 bases between them. The CDR3 nucleotides are TGTGCCAGCACCCGGGGAACAGACAATGAGCAGTTCCTC. Its protein is CASTRGTDNEQFL.

This clonotype occurred many times. The chain couples TRBV6-2 or TRBV6-3 to TRBJ2-1, with D hard to call. Between the trimmed V and J ends, which lost 0 bases and 3 bases, there was a span of 9 bases. Germline V gene lookup returns CDR1 MNHEY and CDR2 SVGEGT. CDR3 length: 15 residues. The CDR3 region has the DNA TGTGCCAGCAGTTACTCCACTGTGAGCTACAATGAGCAGTTCTTC. Its protein product is CASSYSTVSYNEQFF.

This clonotype was counted only a few times. V is TRBV7-8 and J is TRBJ2-1; D possibly corresponds to TRBD2 (6 bases). CDR3 length equals 14 residues. The germline CDR1 and CDR2 sequences are SGHVS and FQNEAQ. V was pared by 2 bases and J by 5 bases, with 10 bases between. In DNA, the CDR3 is TGTGCCAGCAGCTTACGGACTACTCACAATGAGCAGTTCTTC. It is translated as CASSLRTTHNEQFF.

This clonotype was seen ten or more times. The DNA for the CDR3 is TGTGCCAGCAGTTACAAGGCTAGCGCGGATACGCAGTATTTT. It codes for CASSYKASADTQYF. The V gene is TRBV6-5, the J gene TRBJ2-3; the D gene is possibly TRBD2 (6 bases). The V gene's germline CDR1 is MNHEY and CDR2 SVGAGI. V lost 2 bases and J 6 bases, leaving 12 bases between the germline ends. This CDR3 contains 14 residues.

This clonotype was recorded a few times. The genes are TRBV12-3 or TRBV12-4 and TRBJ2-3; D is ambiguous. V lost 5 bases to trimming and J lost 4 bases, with 16 bases between them. CDR3 length equals 15 residues. This CDR3 is CASSARASQADTQYF. CDR3 nucleotide sequence: TGTGCCAGCAGTGCCCGGGCCTCGCAGGCAGATACGCAGTATTTT.

There are a few counts of this clonotype. V gene TRBV6-2 or TRBV6-3 combines with J gene TRBJ2-3; a weak D match, TRBD2 (6 bases). The CDR3 has 14 amino acids. Germline V gene lookup returns CDR1 MNHEY and CDR2 SVGEGT. The V and J ends lost 5 bases and 2 bases respectively, with 11 bases between them. The CDR3 DNA reads as TGTGCCAGCAGTGGGACTTCCGACACAGATACGCAGTATTTT. Protein: CASSGTSDTDTQYF.

This sequence joins TRBV4-2 and TRBJ2-1; TRBD2 matches 7 bases. The CDR3 totals 14 residues. The germline V gene encodes CDR1 LGHNA and CDR2 YNFKEQ. The ends lost 4 bases at V and 9 bases at J; junction bases unmatched: 9. The CDR3 DNA sequence: TGTGCCAGCAGCCCCCAAGGAGGGGAGGGTGAGCAGTTCTTC. Translating it yields CASSPQGGEGEQFF.

The chain joins TRBV20-1 to TRBJ1-5; D is ambiguous. The CDR3 is made up of 16 amino acids. From germline, CDR1 is DFQATT and CDR2 SNEGSKA (reference sequence). Deletions cut 0 bases from V and 4 bases from J, with 16 bases between. As DNA, the CDR3 is TGCAGTGCTAGAGAAACCGGGCCGCACTCGAATCAGCCCCAGCATTTT. It specifies CSARETGPHSNQPQHF.

This clonotype was seen ten or more times. V gene TRBV5-5 combines with J gene TRBJ2-1, with unresolved D. Between the trimmed V and J ends, which lost 1 base and 9 bases, there was a span of 8 bases. Germline CDR1 and CDR2: SGHKS and YYEKEE (reference sequence). The CDR3 covers 12 residues. The CDR3 DNA reads as TGTGCCAGCAGCTTGTATACGGGTGAGCAGTTCTTC. As protein: CASSLYTGEQFF. Supplemented by reference TRBV5-5 and TRBJ2-1, the full variable domain reads DAGVTQSPTHLIKTRGQQVTLRCSPISGHKSVSWYQQVLGQGPQFIFQYYEKEERGRGNFPDRFSARQFPNYSSELNVNALLLGDSALYLCASSLYTGEQFFGPGTRLTVL.

This clonotype was observed a few times. The chain couples TRBV5-5 to TRBJ2-3; maybe TRBD2 (5 bases). V shed 1 base and J shed 3 bases, with 15 bases lying between them. The germline gives CDR1 SGHKS, CDR2 YYEKEE (reference sequence). The CDR3 totals 16 residues. The CDR3 region is CASSLIAKGSTDTQYF. The DNA of the CDR3 is TGTGCCAGCAGCTTGATAGCGAAAGGGTCGACAGATACGCAGTATTTT.

The V and J genes are TRBV10-1 and TRBJ2-1, with 8 positions matching TRBD2. Germline V gene data show CDR1 as WNHNN and CDR2 as SYGVQD (reference sequence). CDR3 length: 11 residues. Trimming cost V 9 bases and J 15 bases; bases outside gene matches: 10. The CDR3: CASPGGLEGFF. In DNA form, the CDR3 reads TGCGCCAGTCCTGGGGGACTAGAAGGGTTCTTC.

J is TRBJ2-5 and V is TRBV7-9; D might be TRBD1 or TRBD2, each matching 6 bases. Germline CDR1 and CDR2: SEHNR and FQNEAQ (reference sequence). CDR3 length equals 15 residues. Trimming took off 3 bases at V and 1 base at J, with 12 bases between the two ends. The CDR3 loop is CASSFSGGGQETQYF. CDR3 nucleotide sequence: TGTGCCAGCAGCTTTAGCGGAGGGGGCCAAGAGACCCAGTACTTC. Drawing the rest from reference TRBV7-9 and TRBJ2-5, the complete variable domain is DTGVSQNPRHKITKRGQNVTFRCDPISEHNRLYWYRQTLGQGPEFLTYFQNEAQLEKSRLLSDRFSAERPKGSFSTLEIQRTEQGDSAMYLCASSFSGGGQETQYFGPGTRLLVL.

The rearrangement joins TRBV11-2 to TRBJ2-1, with D possibly being TRBD2 (5 bases). The germline V gene encodes CDR1 SGHAT and CDR2 FQNNGV. The CDR3 covers 15 residues. V was trimmed by 5 bases and J by 7 bases, leaving 18 bases between them. For the CDR3, the DNA is TGTGCCAGCAGCCCTGTTGAGGGCCGGAGGAATGAGCAGTTCTTC. Translating gives CASSPVEGRRNEQFF.

The chain links TRBV18 to TRBJ2-5; D gene uncertain. CDR3 length: 16 amino acids. The germline V and J ends were trimmed by 3 bases and 5 bases, with 19 bases remaining between them. Looked up from germline, CDR1 is KGHSH and CDR2 is LQKENI. Here the CDR3 reads CASSPSNAQLGETQYF. The CDR3 DNA sequence: TGTGCCAGCTCACCCTCGAATGCTCAGTTGGGGGAGACCCAGTACTTC.

The table lists this clonotype with a few counts. The rearrangement links TRBV11-2 to TRBJ1-1; weak D call: TRBD1 (6 bases). This CDR3 has 14 residues. Germline CDR1 and CDR2: SGHAT and FQNNGV. V lost 5 bases and J lost 1, with 11 bases in between. CDR3 region: CASSHPTGNTEAFF. The CDR3 DNA follows: TGTGCCAGCAGCCACCCGACAGGGAACACTGAAGCTTTCTTT.

This sequence joins TRBV15 and TRBJ2-5; tentatively, D is TRBD1 (6 bases). Deletions cut 7 bases from V and 2 bases from J, with 14 bases between. The CDR3 has 14 amino acids. Germline assignment: CDR1 LNHNV and CDR2 YYDKDF (reference sequence). In DNA form, the CDR3 reads TGTGCCACCACCGATCGACAGGCACAAGAGACCCAGTACTTC. It translates to CATTDRQAQETQYF.

There are a few counts of this clonotype. The chain recombines TRBV27 with TRBJ2-3, with TRBD2 matching 9 bases. V was pared by 5 bases and J by 8 bases, with 11 bases of the junction left unmatched. This CDR3 is 15 amino acids long. Germline lookup yields CDR1 MNHEY and CDR2 SMNVEV (reference sequence). The CDR3 loop is CASSPRLAARGTQYF. CDR3 bases: TGTGCCAGCAGTCCCCGACTAGCGGCCCGGGGTACGCAGTATTTT.

This clonotype was seen only a few times. The chain's CDR3 is CSARDGDTGELFF. The CDR3 DNA reads TGCAGTGCTAGAGATGGAGACACCGGGGAGCTGTTTTTT. The chain recombines TRBV20-1 with TRBJ2-2; D unresolved. The germline V gene encodes CDR1 DFQATT and CDR2 SNEGSKA (reference sequence). Trimming stripped 0 bases from V and 3 bases from J, with 5 bases between. This CDR3 has 13 residues.

V usage is TRBV18 and J usage is TRBJ2-7, with D hard to call. The CDR3 is 11 amino acids. In germline, CDR1 is KGHSH, CDR2 LQKENI. The V end lost 4 bases, the J end lost 7 bases, and 8 bases lay between the germline ends. This chain's CDR3 is CASSLSQEQYF. Here the CDR3 DNA reads TGTGCCAGCTCACTCTCCCAGGAGCAGTACTTC. Filled out from reference TRBV18 and TRBJ2-7, the complete variable domain reads NAGVMQNPRHLVRRRGQEARLRCSPMKGHSHVYWYRQLPEEGLKFMVYLQKENIIDESGMPKERFSAEFPKEGPSILRIQQVVRGDSAAYFCASSLSQEQYFGPGTRLTVT.

In its sample, this clonotype was seen a few times. The chain links TRBV6-1 to TRBJ1-6; 8 positions match TRBD1. V was pared by 4 bases and J by 5 bases, with 4 bases of the junction left unmatched. Germline V gives CDR1 MNHNS, CDR2 SASEGT. The CDR3 extends over 15 amino acids. The CDR3 protein is CASSGGTGDNSPLHF. CDR3 coding DNA: TGTGCCAGCAGTGGGGGGACAGGCGATAATTCACCCCTCCACTTT.

The V gene is TRBV27, the J gene TRBJ2-1; unclear D gene. V lost 3 bases, J lost 6 bases, and 15 bases lay in between. This CDR3 is 15 amino acids long. Looked up from germline, CDR1 is MNHEY and CDR2 is SMNVEV (reference sequence). CDR3 sequence: CASSLDSREVNEQFF. The CDR3 coding sequence is TGTGCCAGCAGTTTGGATAGTCGAGAAGTCAATGAGCAGTTCTTC.

This clonotype was recorded many times. This rearrangement joins TRBV29-1 to TRBJ2-7; TRBD1 might be the D (5 bases). Trimming pared 7 bases from V and 2 bases from J, leaving 15 bases between. CDR1 and CDR2 (germline): SQVTM, ANQGSEA. The CDR3 length is 13 residues. CDR3 region: CSGLQESPYEQYF. DNA of the CDR3: TGCAGCGGGTTACAGGAGTCGCCCTACGAGCAGTACTTC.

In its sample, this clonotype was seen a few times. The chain has TRBV29-1 and TRBJ2-7; 12 nucleotides agree with TRBD2. Germline trimming cut 6 bases from V and 5 bases from J; bases unmatched to any gene: 8. The V gene's germline CDR1 is SQVTM and CDR2 ANQGSEA. The CDR3 has 14 residues. The CDR3: CSVPSGRVNHEQYF. The CDR3, as DNA: TGCAGCGTCCCTAGCGGGAGGGTCAACCACGAGCAGTACTTC.

Details on this clonotype: This may come from a read error, since a much larger clone is one base off. The rearrangement links TRBV12-3 or TRBV12-4 to TRBJ1-6, with TRBD1 as a possible D gene (6 bases). There are 16 residues in the CDR3. V lost 5 bases to trimming and J lost 7 bases, with 18 bases between them. The CDR3 nucleotides read TGTGCCAGCAGTCTTCGGACAGAGGGGGAGAATTCACCCCTCCACTTT. It is translated as CASSLRTEGENSPLHF.